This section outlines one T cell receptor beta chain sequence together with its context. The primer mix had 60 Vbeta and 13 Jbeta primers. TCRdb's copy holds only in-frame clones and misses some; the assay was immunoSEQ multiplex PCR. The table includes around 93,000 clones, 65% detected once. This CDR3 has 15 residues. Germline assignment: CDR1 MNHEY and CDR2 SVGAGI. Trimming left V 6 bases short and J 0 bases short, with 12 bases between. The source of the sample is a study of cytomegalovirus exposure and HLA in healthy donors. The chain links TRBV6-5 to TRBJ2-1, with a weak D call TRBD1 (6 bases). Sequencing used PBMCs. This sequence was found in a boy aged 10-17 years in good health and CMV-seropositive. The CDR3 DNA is TGTGCCAGCAGCCGAGACAGGAGCTCCTACAATGAGCAGTTCTTC. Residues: CASSRDRSSYNEQFF.